Following are 7 T cell receptor beta chains from one sample sequenced in a study of blood T cell repertoires in COVID-19. Generated by immunoSEQ multiplex PCR, the TCRdb table keeps only in-frame clones and is missing some. The repertoire holds more than 250,000 clones, with around four fifths as singletons. The sequencing input was peripheral blood. These receptors originate from a man in his sixties who had recovered from COVID-19.

The rearrangement uses TRBV19 and TRBJ2-1, with D possibly being TRBD2 (7 bases). CDR1 and CDR2 from the germline V gene are LNHDA and SQIVND (reference sequence). The CDR3 has 16 amino acids. The V end was cut by 3 bases, the J end by 3 bases, with 15 bases between. CDR3: CASSIRGGQFYNEQFF. In nucleotides, the CDR3 is TGTGCCAGTAGTATTAGGGGGGGGCAATTCTACAATGAGCAGTTCTTC.

J is TRBJ1-2 and V is TRBV7-2; D is undetermined. CDR3 length equals 14 residues. From germline, CDR1 is SGHTA and CDR2 FQGNSA. The V end lost 3 bases, the J end lost 0 bases, and 8 bases lay between the germline ends. This CDR3 is CASSLTQANYGYTF. CDR3 nucleotide sequence: TGTGCCAGCAGCTTGACGCAGGCTAACTATGGCTACACCTTC.

The sample holds one count of this clone. This chain uses TRBV10-3 with TRBJ1-2, with D maybe TRBD1 (5 bases). This CDR3 spans 11 amino acids. Trimming left V 6 bases short and J 4 bases short, with 6 bases between. CDR1 and CDR2 from the germline V gene are ENHRY and SYGVKD. The CDR3 reads CAIRGLYGYTF. The CDR3, as DNA: TGTGCCATCAGGGGACTCTATGGCTACACCTTC.

The V and J genes are TRBV19 and TRBJ2-7, with D maybe TRBD1 (6 bases). V lost 3 bases and J 2 bases, leaving 14 bases between the germline ends. The germline V gene encodes CDR1 LNHDA and CDR2 SQIVND (reference sequence). The CDR3 is made up of 15 amino acids. CDR3 DNA sequence: TGTGCCAGTAGTATGGAGGACAGTAGAACCTACGAGCAGTACTTC. Translating it yields CASSMEDSRTYEQYF. Based on the CDR3 plus reference TRBV19 and TRBJ2-7, the full variable domain is DGGITQSPKYLFRKEGQNVTLSCEQNLNHDAMYWYRQDPGQGLRLIYYSQIVNDFQKGDIAEGYSVSREKKESFPLTVTSAQKNPTAFYLCASSMEDSRTYEQYFGPGTRLTVT.

This chain connects TRBV5-4 to TRBJ2-1; 13 bases agree with TRBD2. The junction had 5 bases not matched to a gene; V was cut back by 4 bases and J by 7 bases. The CDR3 runs to 15 residues. Germline assignment: CDR1 SGHNT and CDR2 YYREEE (reference sequence). CDR3 region: CASSPTSGRVNEQFF. CDR3 DNA sequence: TGTGCCAGCAGCCCTACTAGCGGGAGGGTGAATGAGCAGTTCTTC.

The chain couples TRBV19 to TRBJ2-2, with D possibly being TRBD1 (5 bases). The CDR3 is made up of 13 amino acids. Germline CDR1 and CDR2: LNHDA and SQIVND (reference sequence). V lost 10 bases and J lost 1, with 10 bases in between. As DNA, the CDR3 is TGTGCCACCCAGGGTAGGAACACCGGGGAGCTGTTTTTT. It is translated as CATQGRNTGELFF.

This rearrangement joins TRBV5-1 to TRBJ2-3; possible D gene TRBD1, 5 bases. Trimming took off 0 bases at V and 2 bases at J, with 10 bases between the two ends. The CDR3 is 15 amino acids. Germline CDR1 SGHRS, CDR2 YFSETQ. For the CDR3, the DNA is TGCGCCAGCAGCTTGGATGGCGGACACACAGATACGCAGTATTTT. It translates to CASSLDGGHTDTQYF.